This TCR beta chain was identified during a study of type 1 and type 2 diabetes patients. Genomic DNA was the PCR template. Amplification of the beta chain CDR3 used 30 forward and 13 reverse multiplex primers. TCRdb re-derived calls from the multiplex PCR reads in MiXCR, one entry per CDR3 protein. The sample lists 280,000 or so distinct CDR3 sequences, 45% to 60% occurring once. This sequence originates from a man aged 18-30 years with type 2 diabetes. Sequencing was done on a sample of peripheral blood mononuclear cells (PBMCs).

The CDR3 nucleotides read TGTGCCAGCAGCCAGGGACAGGGGATTGCTAACTATGGCTACACCTTC. Amino acid sequence: CASSQGQGIANYGYTF. The rearrangement uses TRBV7-2 and TRBJ1-2; 10 bases line up with TRBD1. V lost 5 bases, J lost 0 bases, and 6 bases stayed unmatched. Per germline, CDR1 SGHTA and CDR2 FQGNSA. The CDR3 contains 16 residues. Complete variable domain (other parts from reference TRBV7-2 and TRBJ1-2): GAGVSQSPSNKVTEKGKDVELRCDPISGHTALYWYRQSLGQGLEFLIYFQGNSAPDKSGLPSDRFSAERTGGSVSTLTIQRTQQEDSAVYLCASSQGQGIANYGYTFGSGTRLTVV.